One and the same sample provided the 27 T cell receptor beta chains below, sequenced in a study of regulatory T cells in long-lasting Graves disease. Sequencing libraries for TCR beta were prepared with iRepertoire HTBI primers and Arm-PCR of CDR3 regions. TCRdb reanalysed the multiplex PCR reads using MiXCR and keeps one entry per CDR3 protein. The table shows 500,000 to 700,000 distinct CDR3 sequences, with 25% to 35% occurring only once. Specified time point: persistent/refractory GD, antithyroid drugs over 5 years with positive TRAb. The TCR library was made from RNA that had been extracted from PBMCs in TRIzol. The sequencing used peripheral blood mononuclear cells (PBMCs), collected when the disease was refractory, from a patient treated with antithyroid drugs. Receptors originate from a female donor with Graves disease.

About this clonotype itself: A much larger clone differs from this one at a single base, so this may be a read error. As the CDR3 is not closed by the conserved phenylalanine or tryptophan, this likely results from a read error. The V call is TRBV11-2, the J call TRBJ2-7, with 8 bases identical to TRBD2. The CDR3 spans 15 residues. The ends lost 5 bases at V and 5 bases at J; junction bases unmatched: 11. The germline gives CDR1 SGHAT, CDR2 FQNNGV. In nucleotides, the CDR3 is TGTGCCAGCAGCCTAAGCCCAGCGGGAGTCCACGAGCAGTACTCC. Its translation is CASSLSPAGVHEQYS.

This clonotype was detected a few times. The V call is TRBV20-1, the J call TRBJ1-2; a possible D gene is TRBD1 (5 bases). CDR3 length equals 14 residues. CDR1 and CDR2 from the germline V gene are DFQATT and SNEGSKA (reference sequence). The ends were cut back, 3 bases at V and 6 bases at J, with 17 bases in the middle. This CDR3 reads CSARDGGGSDGYTF. CDR3 nucleotides: TGCAGTGCTAGGGACGGGGGGGGATCTGATGGCTACACCTTC.

The rearrangement uses TRBV7-9 and TRBJ2-7, with 10 positions matching TRBD2. This CDR3 contains 15 residues. The V segment lost 5 bases and the J segment 3 bases; nucleotides outside the gene matches: 7. The germline V gene encodes CDR1 SEHNR and CDR2 FQNEAQ (reference sequence). CDR3: CASSNPGTSDYEQYF. The CDR3 DNA reads as TGTGCCAGCAGCAACCCCGGGACTAGCGACTACGAGCAGTACTTC. Based on the CDR3 plus reference TRBV7-9 and TRBJ2-7, the full variable domain is DTGVSQNPRHKITKRGQNVTFRCDPISEHNRLYWYRQTLGQGPEFLTYFQNEAQLEKSRLLSDRFSAERPKGSFSTLEIQRTEQGDSAMYLCASSNPGTSDYEQYFGPGTRLTVT.

This chain connects TRBV5-1 to TRBJ2-5; D may be TRBD2 (5 bases). From germline, CDR1 is SGHRS and CDR2 YFSETQ. The CDR3 has 15 residues. The V end was cut by 3 bases, the J end by 5 bases, with 17 bases between. CDR3 coding DNA: TGCGCCAGCAGCTCGGACCGCTTGGAGGAGGAGACCCAGTACTTC. Residues: CASSSDRLEEETQYF.

The sample holds many counts of this clonotype. The J gene is TRBJ2-7, the V gene TRBV2; D gene unclear. Looked up from germline, CDR1 is SNHLY and CDR2 is FYNNEI. Trimming shortened V by 4 bases and J by 6 bases, and 13 bases separated the two germline ends. The CDR3 totals 13 residues. CDR3 in DNA: TGTGCCAGCAGTGGTTCTTGGGGTTCCGAGCAGTACTTC. It encodes CASSGSWGSEQYF.

This clonotype was observed a few times. The rearrangement joins TRBV6-1 to TRBJ2-7, with 14 bases that match TRBD2. V shed 7 bases, J shed 4 bases, and the junction held 6 bases outside the gene matches. The germline gives CDR1 MNHNS, CDR2 SASEGT. CDR3 length equals 15 residues. Here the CDR3 DNA reads TGTGCCAGCATAATGGGACTAGCGGGAGTTTACGAGCAGTACTTC. Translating gives CASIMGLAGVYEQYF.

The V gene is TRBV27, the J gene TRBJ1-1; D is perhaps TRBD1 (6 bases). V was clipped by 6 bases and J by 10 bases, with 18 bases between them. Germline values: CDR1 MNHEY, CDR2 SMNVEV (reference sequence). The length of the CDR3 is 13 residues. Here the CDR3 reads CASRPTPGQRAFF. The CDR3 DNA is TGTGCCAGCAGGCCGACACCGGGACAAAGAGCTTTCTTT.

Only a few counts were recorded for this clonotype. This rearrangement joins TRBV6-1 to TRBJ1-5; D ambiguous. V was pared by 5 bases and J by 1 base, with 12 bases between. This CDR3 region has 15 residues. Germline assignment: CDR1 MNHNS and CDR2 SASEGT. The CDR3 sequence is CASSLQWWSNQPQHF. The CDR3 nucleotides read TGTGCCAGCAGTCTACAGTGGTGGAGCAATCAGCCCCAGCATTTT.

The V and J genes are TRBV12-3 or TRBV12-4 and TRBJ2-3; 7 positions match TRBD1. The CDR3 length is 18 residues. Germline trimming cut 0 bases from V and 1 base from J; bases unmatched to any gene: 10. CDR3 loop: CASSLALGQVVGTDTQYF. CDR3 DNA sequence: TGTGCCAGCAGTTTAGCCCTCGGACAGGTCGTGGGCACAGATACGCAGTATTTT.

The genes are TRBV20-1 and TRBJ1-5, with TRBD1 as a possible D gene (5 bases). Germline CDR1 is DFQATT and CDR2 is SNEGSKA (reference sequence). The CDR3 has 11 amino acids. The V end was cut by 1 base, the J end by 8 bases, with 6 bases between. This CDR3 is CSARGGKPQHF. Written as DNA, the CDR3 is TGCAGTGCTAGAGGGGGCAAGCCCCAGCATTTT.

This clonotype was counted between two and nine times. The chain joins TRBV3-1 to TRBJ1-3, with 9 bases matching TRBD1. The V gene end was trimmed by 3 bases and the J gene end by 3 bases; junction bases not matched to a gene: 6. The CDR3 runs to 16 residues. Germline CDR1 is LGHDT and CDR2 is YNNKEL (reference sequence). The chain's CDR3 is CASSQGQGFDGNTIYF. The CDR3 nucleotides read TGTGCCAGCAGCCAGGGACAGGGATTCGATGGAAACACCATATATTTT.

V and J are TRBV15 and TRBJ1-3; the match to TRBD1 covers 7 bases. Germline V gene data show CDR1 as LNHNV and CDR2 as YYDKDF (reference sequence). This CDR3 is 17 amino acids long. Germline trimming cut 4 bases from V and 0 bases from J; bases unmatched to any gene: 9. Here the CDR3 reads CATSKYRDSSSGNTIYF. Here the CDR3 DNA reads TGTGCCACCAGCAAATACCGGGACAGCTCCTCTGGAAACACCATATATTTT.

This clonotype was observed a handful of times. This sequence joins TRBV29-1 and TRBJ2-2; D is unclear. This CDR3 comprises 13 residues. CDR1 SQVTM and CDR2 ANQGSEA come from the germline V gene. Trimming left V 1 base short and J 6 bases short, with 9 bases between. CDR3 loop: CSVEGQIPGELFF. The CDR3 DNA follows: TGCAGCGTTGAAGGCCAGATCCCCGGGGAGCTGTTTTTT.

The J gene is TRBJ2-2, the V gene TRBV12-3 or TRBV12-4, with D hard to call. The CDR3 length is 11 residues. With 5 bases removed from V and 6 bases from J, the gap between germline ends came to 4 bases. The CDR3 loop is CASSQPGELFF. In DNA form, the CDR3 reads TGTGCCAGCAGTCAGCCCGGGGAGCTGTTTTTT.

This clonotype showed up many times. The genes are TRBV2 and TRBJ1-5, with D unclear. Germline V CDR1 and CDR2: SNHLY, FYNNEI. The CDR3 extends over 15 amino acids. The V end lost 6 bases, the J end lost 3 bases, and 15 bases lay between the germline ends. CDR3 sequence (DNA): TGTGCCAGCAGCGCTCTTGGGAGTTCCAATCAGCCCCAGCATTTT. This sequence encodes CASSALGSSNQPQHF.

This clonotype was counted a few times. The chain employs TRBV11-2 and TRBJ1-4; 7 bases are shared with TRBD1. The junction had 11 bases not matched to a gene; V was cut back by 5 bases and J by 8 bases. This CDR3 has 15 residues. Per the germline V gene, CDR1 is SGHAT and CDR2 is FQNNGV. CDR3 nucleotide sequence: TGTGCCAGCAGCCCGGGACAGAGACGGGACGAAAAACTGTTTTTT. Translated, it gives CASSPGQRRDEKLFF.

About this clonotype itself: A read error may explain this, as a much larger clone is one base away. The rearrangement links TRBV6-1 to TRBJ1-2, with 10 bases identical to TRBD1. Germline values: CDR1 MNHNS, CDR2 SASEGT. The CDR3 extends over 15 amino acids. The chain's CDR3 is CAISDRGQGNYGYTF. The CDR3 bases are TGTGCCATCAGTGATAGGGGACAGGGGAACTATGGCTACACCTTC.

This clonotype came up a few times. This chain uses TRBV29-1 with TRBJ1-1, with D uncertain. From germline, CDR1 is SQVTM and CDR2 ANQGSEA. CDR3 length: 12 residues. V lost 3 bases and J 1 base, leaving 6 bases between the germline ends. CDR3 sequence reads: CSVDDGNTEAFF. The DNA of the CDR3 is TGCAGCGTTGACGACGGGAACACTGAAGCTTTCTTT.

This clonotype was observed many times. The rearrangement joins TRBV28 to TRBJ1-6, with a possible D match to TRBD1 (5 bases). Trimming pared 3 bases from V and 8 bases from J, leaving 14 bases between. Germline CDR1 MDHEN, CDR2 SYDVKM. This CDR3 is built from 15 residues. The CDR3 DNA is TGTGCCAGCAGTTTCCCGCAGGGTGAGGATTCACCCCTCCACTTT. Translating it yields CASSFPQGEDSPLHF.

The V call is TRBV9, the J call TRBJ2-6; 7 bases agree with TRBD1. Germline trimming cut 0 bases from V and 0 bases from J; bases unmatched to any gene: 9. CDR3 size: 19 residues. CDR1 and CDR2 from the germline V gene are SGDLS and YYNGEE. The CDR3 region is CASSVAYRGGGSGANVLTF. The CDR3 DNA is TGTGCCAGCAGCGTAGCCTACAGAGGGGGCGGCTCTGGGGCCAACGTCCTGACTTTC.

V usage is TRBV7-9 and J usage is TRBJ2-5; D call uncertain. Germline CDR1 SEHNR, CDR2 FQNEAQ (reference sequence). CDR3 length: 14 amino acids. The ends were cut back, 0 bases at V and 5 bases at J, with 10 bases in the middle. The DNA for the CDR3 is TGTGCCAGCAGCTTAGCTTCAAGCCTGGAGACCCAGTACTTC. Translating gives CASSLASSLETQYF.

In the case of this clonotype: A much bigger clone sits one base away, suggesting this may be a read error. The chain carries TRBV28 and TRBJ1-1, with 8 nucleotides matching TRBD1. The CDR3 extends over 14 amino acids. Germline CDR1 is MDHEN and CDR2 is SYDVKM. Here the CDR3 DNA reads TGTGTCAGCAGGCCTCCCACAGGGGGAGCTGAAGCTTTCTTT. Translating it yields CVSRPPTGGAEAFF.

This clonotype was counted a few times. This chain joins TRBV29-1 and TRBJ1-3; D remains unclear. The CDR3 runs to 13 residues. Trimming took off 6 bases at V and 1 base at J, with 10 bases between the two ends. Per the germline V gene, CDR1 is SQVTM and CDR2 is ANQGSEA. CDR3 region: CSVNLQSGNTIYF. In nucleotides, the CDR3 is TGCAGCGTCAACCTACAGTCTGGAAACACCATATATTTT.

Many counts were recorded for this clonotype. The chain combines TRBV20-1 with TRBJ2-5; D is tentatively TRBD1 or TRBD2 (5 bases each). The germline V gene encodes CDR1 DFQATT and CDR2 SNEGSKA (reference sequence). Trimming stripped 6 bases from V and 1 base from J, with 15 bases between. This CDR3 comprises 14 residues. DNA for the CDR3: TGCAGTGCAAGTGGCAGGGAGCTCCAAGAGACCCAGTACTTC. This encodes CSASGRELQETQYF.

The V gene is TRBV29-1, the J gene TRBJ2-1; tentatively, D is TRBD2 (6 bases). Looked up from germline, CDR1 is SQVTM and CDR2 is ANQGSEA. CDR3 length equals 13 residues. Trimming cost V 4 bases and J 6 bases, with 13 bases left between them. This chain's CDR3 is CSVGRGGINEQFF. The CDR3 nucleotides read TGCAGCGTTGGCCGTGGAGGGATCAATGAGCAGTTCTTC.

This rearrangement joins TRBV5-1 to TRBJ1-1, with D tentatively TRBD1 (6 bases). The ends were cut back, 3 bases at V and 4 bases at J, with 13 bases in the middle. CDR3 size: 14 residues. The germline V gene encodes CDR1 SGHRS and CDR2 YFSETQ. The CDR3 DNA sequence: TGCGCCAGCAGCTCCAGGGGCAGGGTCACTGAAGCTTTCTTT. This translates into CASSSRGRVTEAFF.

This clonotype was seen more than once but under ten times. The V call is TRBV10-1, the J call TRBJ1-1, with D perhaps TRBD1 (5 bases). The CDR3 sequence is 14 residues long. V was clipped by 4 bases and J by 6 bases, with 15 bases between them. Germline CDR1 reads WNHNN; CDR2 reads SYGVQD (reference sequence). CDR3 residues: CASSVSGGMAEAFF. The CDR3 DNA reads TGCGCCAGCAGTGTTTCGGGGGGTATGGCTGAAGCTTTCTTT.